A few counts support the clone carrying this T cell receptor beta chain. Antigen specificity is unknown. This record comes from a study of CD8 T cells in ankylosing spondylitis. Study findings and constraints: Eight highly homologous variants formed a TCR beta motif that appeared characteristic of ankylosing spondylitis blood.

Each CDR3 protein is one row after TCRdb ran MiXCR on the 5' RACE reads. The sample has about 440,000 distinct CDR3 sequences; about 15% are singletons. The sequence was obtained from a male donor with ankylosing spondylitis. Sequencing was done on a sample of blood, either unsorted or a sorted T cell fraction (not recorded which).

DNA of the CDR3: TGTGCCAGCACCCTAGGGGGCAGAGCCTCTGGAAACACCATATATTTT. Translation: CASTLGGRASGNTIYF. The chain recombines TRBV12-3 or TRBV12-4 with TRBJ1-3; 7 nucleotides agree with TRBD1. The CDR3 is made up of 16 amino acids. Trimming took 7 bases from V and 0 from J; bases not matched to a gene: 9.